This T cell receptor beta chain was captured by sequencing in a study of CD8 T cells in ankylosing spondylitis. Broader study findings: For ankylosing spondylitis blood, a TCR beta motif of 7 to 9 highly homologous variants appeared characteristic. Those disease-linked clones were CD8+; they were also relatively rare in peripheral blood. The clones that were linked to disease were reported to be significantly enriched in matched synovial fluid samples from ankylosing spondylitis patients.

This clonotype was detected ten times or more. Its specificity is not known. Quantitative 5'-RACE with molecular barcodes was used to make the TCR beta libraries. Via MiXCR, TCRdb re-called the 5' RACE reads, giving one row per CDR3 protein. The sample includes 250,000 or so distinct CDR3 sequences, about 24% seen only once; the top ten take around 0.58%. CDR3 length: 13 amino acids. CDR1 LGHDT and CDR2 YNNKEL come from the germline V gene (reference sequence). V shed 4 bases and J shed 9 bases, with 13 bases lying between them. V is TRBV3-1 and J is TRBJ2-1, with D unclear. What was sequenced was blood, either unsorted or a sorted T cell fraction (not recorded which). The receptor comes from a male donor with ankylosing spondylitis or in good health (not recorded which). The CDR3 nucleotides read TGTGCCAGCAGCCCCGACCTTCCGGGTGAGCAGTTCTTC. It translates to CASSPDLPGEQFF.